This is a list of T cell receptor beta chains from one sample in a study of T cell changes during pregnancy in multiple sclerosis. The data were produced by immunoSEQ multiplex PCR, yet TCRdb's version contains in-frame clones alone and is incomplete. The data show over 80,000 clones, about nine tenths seen once. The material sequenced was peripheral blood, taken in the second trimester of pregnancy. The origin of the receptors is a female donor in good health, enrolled as a control in a pregnancy study. Both conserved end residues are trimmed from each CDR3. Each record gives: clone size, V gene, CDR3 protein. The size entry is marked missing in some rows and otherwise reads once, few, many or a size class.

>.|TRBV11-2
ASSLNRGQRTDTQY
>.|TRBV19
ASSTGGGYYGYT
>.|TRBV11-2
ASSLNRGPYEQY
>.|TRBV4-3
ASSQDLGPREQY
>.|TRBV6-5
ASSLNYLAKNIQY
>.|TRBV7-6
ASSLPNEKLF
>.|TRBV7-6
ASSLGGGAGGYT
>.|TRBV27
ASTLVSSYNSPLH
>.|TRBV5-6
ASSLAGTGASPPH
>.|TRBV7-2
ASSLASGVLYEQF
>.|TRBV30
AWRRDNSLNGYT
>.|TRBV9
ASSEDRGGNQPQH
>few|TRBV11-3
ASSLEGGTEAF
>.|TRBV6-1
ASSDGTGNSPLH
>.|TRBV7-9
ASSLVRGHETQY
>once|TRBV28
ASSLGREITSNQPQH
>.|TRBV5-4
ASSPGTAQETQY
>.|TRBV27
ASSSSGGPQH
>.|TRBV29-1
SVTSTDTQY
>once|TRBV7-8
ASSDTGGSEKLF
>.|TRBV7-2
ASSRRGQGADYGYT
>.|TRBV2
ASSFSGTAFNYGYT
>.|TRBV15
ATSAGRGTELF
>.|TRBV5-8
ASSPEDRGNYGYT
>.|TRBV4-1
ASSPQGWGTGELF
>.|TRBV5-1
ASSFLYEQY
>few|TRBV4-2
ASSQGQGAYEQY
>.|TRBV7-9
ASSFRGYEQY
>.|TRBV11-1
ASSTRGLEPYNEQF
>.|TRBV13
ASSYPRAPGGKYSLGYT
>.|TRBV5-1
ASREWGDPKNTEAF
>.|TRBV5-6
ASSLRDRYNEQF
>.|TRBV28
ASSSHTRTSGRYEQY
>.|TRBV27
ASSSSGTSSYEQY
>.|TRBV6-6
ASRNRRGGGDNEQF
>few|TRBV7-2
ASSLRVANPTEQY
>once|TRBV6-4
ASSEQQETDTQY
>.|TRBV28
ASSSGNQPQH
>.|TRBV28
ASSLITRGNEQF
>few|TRBV18
ASSRLADEQY
>.|TRBV11-3
ASSPGTASEAF
>.|TRBV13
ASSLRSQSNEKLF
>.|TRBV7-8
ASSPRGGSANYGYT
>.|TRBV5-1
ASSFGAGNNEKLF
>once|TRBV7-9
ASSLASGHTEAF
>.|TRBV15
ATSRGTGKADTQY
>.|TRBV5-1
ASSSRGGTNNEQF
>few|TRBV5-4
ASTVGGRTEAF
>.|TRBV5-6
ASSLPGRVGNTGELF
>.|TRBV27
ASSLRTSQGRYGYT
>.|TRBV6-5
ASSLQGAGQGQF
>.|TRBV27
ASSFWGQGEYEQY